A selection of T cell receptor beta chains follows, all from one sample in a study of cytomegalovirus exposure and HLA in healthy donors. Method: immunoSEQ multiplex PCR; TCRdb's copy keeps in-frame clones and lacks some. This sample yields about 200,000 clones, of which around 79% are seen a single time; about 1.6% belongs to the top ten. Specimen: PBMCs. The receptors derive from a woman between 45 and 65 years old in good health and CMV-seronegative. CDR3s include the opening cysteine and the closing phenylalanine or tryptophan. The D gene is left open where the match is weak. For some rows the clone size is stated as once, few or many, or as a class when expanded; others skip it.

clone_size: .; j_call: TRBJ1-1; v_call: TRBV5-4; d_call: .; cdr3_aa: CASSLVRGGTEAFF; cdr3_nt: TGTGCCAGCAGCTTGGTTCGGGGAGGGACTGAAGCTTTCTTT
clone_size: .; j_call: TRBJ2-7; v_call: TRBV5-1; d_call: .; cdr3_aa: CASSLGTTLTSYEQYF; cdr3_nt: TGCGCCAGCAGCTTGGGGACTACGCTAACCTCCTACGAGCAGTACTTC
clone_size: .; j_call: TRBJ2-3; v_call: TRBV11-1; d_call: TRBD2; cdr3_aa: CASSLTTSGPVTQYF; cdr3_nt: TGTGCCAGCAGCCTGACTACTAGCGGCCCTGTAACGCAGTATTTT
clone_size: .; j_call: TRBJ2-5; v_call: TRBV30; d_call: TRBD2; cdr3_aa: CAWNRGGVGVKTQYF; cdr3_nt: TGTGCCTGGAATCGGGGGGGGGTAGGGGTGAAGACCCAGTACTTC
clone_size: .; j_call: TRBJ2-5; v_call: TRBV7-6; d_call: .; cdr3_aa: CASSSSRYQETQYF; cdr3_nt: TGTGCCAGCAGCTCATCTAGATACCAAGAGACCCAGTACTTC
clone_size: .; j_call: TRBJ2-3; v_call: TRBV21-1; d_call: .; cdr3_aa: CARAREAGVPDTQYF; cdr3_nt: TGTGCCAGAGCGAGGGAAGCGGGGGTACCAGATACGCAGTATTTT
clone_size: .; j_call: TRBJ2-5; v_call: TRBV5-8; d_call: TRBD1; cdr3_aa: CASSLATGQETQYF; cdr3_nt: TGTGCCAGCAGCTTGGCGACAGGGCAGGAGACCCAGTACTTC
clone_size: .; j_call: TRBJ1-4; v_call: TRBV2; d_call: TRBD1; cdr3_aa: CATQTGDGDEKLFF; cdr3_nt: TGTGCCACACAAACAGGGGATGGAGATGAAAAACTGTTTTTT
clone_size: many; j_call: TRBJ2-1; v_call: TRBV9; d_call: .; cdr3_aa: CASTEGSSYNEQFF; cdr3_nt: TGTGCCAGCACGGAGGGAAGCTCCTACAATGAGCAGTTCTTC
clone_size: .; j_call: TRBJ2-5; v_call: TRBV5-1; d_call: TRBD2; cdr3_aa: CASSGGLAETQYF; cdr3_nt: TGCGCCAGCAGCGGTGGACTAGCAGAGACCCAGTACTTC
clone_size: few; j_call: TRBJ2-6; v_call: TRBV5-1; d_call: .; cdr3_aa: CASSLSLSGANVLTF; cdr3_nt: TGCGCCAGCAGCTTAAGCCTCTCTGGGGCCAACGTCCTGACTTTC
clone_size: .; j_call: TRBJ1-2; v_call: TRBV28; d_call: .; cdr3_aa: CASSPVGNYGYTF; cdr3_nt: TGTGCCAGCAGTCCCGTGGGCAACTATGGCTACACCTTC
clone_size: .; j_call: TRBJ2-1; v_call: TRBV5-1; d_call: TRBD1; cdr3_aa: CASRTGSSYNEQFF; cdr3_nt: TGCGCCAGCAGGACAGGGAGCTCCTACAATGAGCAGTTCTTC
clone_size: .; j_call: TRBJ1-2; v_call: TRBV6-6; d_call: .; cdr3_aa: CASSPQGRGYTF; cdr3_nt: TGTGCCAGCAGTCCCCAGGGTCGTGGCTACACCTTC
clone_size: .; j_call: TRBJ2-7; v_call: TRBV5-1; d_call: .; cdr3_aa: CASSLGSVSYEQYF; cdr3_nt: TGCGCCAGCAGCTTGGGTTCAGTCTCCTACGAGCAGTACTTC